This TCR beta chain was sequenced during a study of identical twins. Via MiXCR, TCRdb re-called the 5' RACE reads, giving one row per CDR3 protein. The sample contains hundreds of thousands of distinct CDR3 sequences, 8.6% of which appear only once. Whole-study findings and limits: The study found excess low generation probability among twin-shared out-of-frame alpha sequences.

Germline V lookup: CDR1 SGHRS, CDR2 YFSETQ. V lost 1 base and J 3 bases, leaving 11 bases between the germline ends. The CDR3 contains 14 residues. This clonotype was counted a few times. Its cognate antigen is unknown. The data also belong to a second study, concerning yellow fever vaccine responses in identical twins.

Sequenced: PBMCs. This sequence originates from a young woman in good health. The chain uses TRBV5-1 and TRBJ2-7; perhaps TRBD1 as D (5 bases). The CDR3 loop reads CASSLRPGYYEQYF. CDR3 coding DNA: TGCGCCAGCAGCTTGAGGCCAGGGTACTACGAGCAGTACTTC.